These 28 T cell receptor beta chains were sequenced from one sample in a study of T cell changes during pregnancy in multiple sclerosis. The repertoire was sequenced with immunoSEQ multiplex PCR; TCRdb's copy has only in-frame clones and lacks some. The table has around 57,000 clones, more than 80% seen once. The specimen comprised peripheral blood, sampled in the first trimester of pregnancy. These receptor sequences come from a female donor in good health, enrolled as a control in a pregnancy study.

The chain carries TRBV5-8 and TRBJ2-5; D uncertain. Trimming left V 3 bases short and J 5 bases short, with 14 bases between. The length of the CDR3 is 14 residues. Germline V gene data show CDR1 as SGHTS and CDR2 as YDEGEE. The CDR3 region is CASSSKSPRETQYF. For the CDR3, the DNA is TGTGCCAGCAGCTCCAAATCTCCCCGGGAGACCCAGTACTTC.

This clone was detected a few times. This chain links TRBV6-5 with TRBJ1-6; D remains unclear. CDR1 and CDR2 from the germline V gene are MNHEY and SVGAGI. The CDR3 extends over 12 amino acids. Trimming cost V 8 bases and J 7 bases, with 9 bases left between them. The CDR3 protein is CASYRENSPLHF. CDR3 DNA: TGTGCCAGCTACCGGGAGAATTCACCCCTCCACTTT.

This chain uses TRBV7-9 with TRBJ2-3, with 8 bases aligning to TRBD2. CDR1 and CDR2 from the germline V gene are SEHNR and FQNEAQ (reference sequence). The CDR3 sequence is 14 residues long. The V and J ends lost 5 bases and 6 bases, in that order; junction bases with no gene match: 7. As DNA, the CDR3 is TGTGCCAGCAGCGCCGGGACTAGACTTGATACGCAGTATTTT. It encodes CASSAGTRLDTQYF. The full variable domain, with the rest looked up from reference TRBV7-9 and TRBJ2-3, is DTGVSQNPRHKITKRGQNVTFRCDPISEHNRLYWYRQTLGQGPEFLTYFQNEAQLEKSRLLSDRFSAERPKGSFSTLEIQRTEQGDSAMYLCASSAGTRLDTQYFGPGTRLTVL.

The genes are TRBV7-2 and TRBJ1-5; D unresolved. Germline assignment: CDR1 SGHTA and CDR2 FQGNSA. The V end lost 1 base, the J end lost 6 bases, and 7 bases lay between the germline ends. The CDR3 loop spans 13 amino acids. The CDR3 DNA reads as TGTGCCAGCAGCTTAGTTAGCGCTCAGCCCCAGCATTTT. It codes for CASSLVSAQPQHF.

V and J are TRBV9 and TRBJ1-3; 8 bases are shared with TRBD1. The junction had 8 bases not matched to a gene; V was cut back by 4 bases and J by 2 bases. The germline CDR1 and CDR2 sequences are SGDLS and YYNGEE. The CDR3 sequence is 16 residues long. CDR3 protein: CASSFGQGPPGNTIYF. In nucleotides, the CDR3 is TGTGCCAGCAGCTTTGGACAGGGACCGCCTGGAAACACCATATATTTT. Supplemented by reference TRBV9 and TRBJ1-3, the full variable domain reads DSGVTQTPKHLITATGQRVTLRCSPRSGDLSVYWYQQSLDQGLQFLIQYYNGEERAKGNILERFSAQQFPDLHSELNLSSLELGDSALYFCASSFGQGPPGNTIYFGEGSWLTVV.

CDR3 sequence (DNA): TGCGCCAGCAGTCCCTCTGCACAGGGGGATTACGAGCAGTACTTC. It yields the protein CASSPSAQGDYEQYF. This rearrangement joins TRBV23-1 to TRBJ2-7, with 8 bases matching TRBD1. TRBV23-1 is annotated as an ORF whose role is uncertain. The CDR3 contains 15 residues. Trimming removed 4 bases from V and 4 bases from J; junction bases left unmatched: 9.

The chain employs TRBV2 and TRBJ2-1; 14 nucleotides agree with TRBD2. J lost 7 bases, V lost 6 bases, and 5 bases had no gene match. This CDR3 contains 15 residues. Germline V gives CDR1 SNHLY, CDR2 FYNNEI. The CDR3 region has the DNA TGTGCCAGCAGAACGACTAGCGGGGGGGCGAATGAGCAGTTCTTC. This translates into CASRTTSGGANEQFF.

This rearrangement joins TRBV20-1 to TRBJ2-7; D is uncertain. V lost 7 bases, J lost 4 bases, and 11 bases lay in between. The CDR3 totals 11 residues. Germline CDR1 is DFQATT and CDR2 is SNEGSKA (reference sequence). In nucleotides, the CDR3 is TGCAGTGGTCAAGGCGGATACGAGCAGTACTTC. Its translation: CSGQGGYEQYF.

The CDR3 nucleotides read TGTGCCAGCAGTTTTAAGGGCAGGGGGATGAGTCGGGAGACCCAGTACTTC. It is translated as CASSFKGRGMSRETQYF. The chain combines TRBV27 with TRBJ2-5; 7 bases are a match to TRBD1. J was trimmed by 5 bases and V by 3 bases; bases with no gene match: 15. Germline values: CDR1 MNHEY, CDR2 SMNVEV (reference sequence). There are 17 residues in the CDR3.

The rearrangement joins TRBV6-1 to TRBJ1-2; possible D gene TRBD1, 6 bases. V lost 3 bases, J lost 5 bases, and 10 bases lay in between. The CDR3 is 13 residues long. Germline loops: CDR1 MNHNS, CDR2 SASEGT. Here the CDR3 DNA reads TGTGCCAGCAGTGAGGCAGGGGTTTATGGCTACACCTTC. Translation gives CASSEAGVYGYTF.

V gene TRBV7-6 combines with J gene TRBJ1-4, with 11 bases that match TRBD1. CDR1 and CDR2 (germline): SGHVS, FNYEAQ. V lost 5 bases and J lost 4; bases outside the gene matches: 3. This CDR3 comprises 15 residues. CDR3 DNA: TGTGCCAGCAGCCCTGGGACAGGGGGTAATGAAAAACTGTTTTTT. Translated: CASSPGTGGNEKLFF.

The CDR3 sequence: CAWSVMGQGDIQYF. CDR3 in DNA: TGTGCCTGGAGTGTTATGGGACAGGGGGACATTCAGTACTTC. V and J are TRBV30 and TRBJ2-4; 11 bases map to TRBD1. The CDR3 loop spans 14 amino acids. Germline values: CDR1 GTSNPN, CDR2 SVGIG (reference sequence). J was trimmed by 8 bases and V by 0 bases; bases with no gene match: 3.

The chain is built from TRBV30 and TRBJ1-1; 8 bases fit TRBD1. Trimming at V came to 0 bases and at J to 12 bases, leaving 6 bases not matched to a gene. The CDR3 consists of 12 residues. Germline assignment: CDR1 GTSNPN and CDR2 SVGIG (reference sequence). CDR3 sequence: CAWSVQGARTFF. For the CDR3, the DNA is TGTGCCTGGAGTGTCCAGGGGGCGCGGACTTTCTTT.

The chain employs TRBV6-1 and TRBJ2-7; 7 positions match TRBD1. V lost 11 bases, J lost 1 base, and 8 bases stayed unmatched. Germline lookup yields CDR1 MNHNS and CDR2 SASEGT. The CDR3 loop spans 13 amino acids. The CDR3 reads CAGSPGQSYEQYF. The CDR3 DNA is TGTGCCGGCTCTCCGGGACAGTCCTACGAGCAGTACTTC.

This clone has only a few counts. The rearrangement uses TRBV9 and TRBJ1-1; 12 positions agree with TRBD1. Germline-derived CDR1 and CDR2 are SGDLS and YYNGEE. The CDR3 contains 17 residues. V was pared by 0 bases and J by 4 bases, with 7 bases of the junction left unmatched. Here the CDR3 DNA reads TGTGCCAGCAGCGTAGAACGGGACAGGGGGCTCGGCACTGAAGCTTTCTTT. Its translation is CASSVERDRGLGTEAFF.

The chain carries TRBV7-3 and TRBJ2-1; perhaps TRBD2 as D (6 bases). Germline CDR1 reads SGHTA; CDR2 reads FQGTGA. V shed 1 base and J shed 5 bases, with 12 bases lying between them. The CDR3 extends over 15 amino acids. The DNA of the CDR3 is TGTGCCAGCAGCTTAAGCGGGCGGGGTAACAATGAGCAGTTCTTC. It yields the protein CASSLSGRGNNEQFF.

The chain links TRBV7-3 to TRBJ1-1; 8 positions agree with TRBD1. From germline, CDR1 is SGHTA and CDR2 FQGTGA. The junction had 8 bases not matched to a gene; V was cut back by 5 bases and J by 3 bases. The CDR3 sequence is 15 residues long. Here the CDR3 DNA reads TGTGCCAGCAGCGGGGGGACAGGCGTTTACACTGAAGCTTTCTTT. Translation: CASSGGTGVYTEAFF.

The V call is TRBV11-2, the J call TRBJ2-7; 10 nucleotides align to TRBD2. The germline CDR1 and CDR2 sequences are SGHAT and FQNNGV. J was trimmed by 2 bases and V by 3 bases; bases with no gene match: 1. This CDR3 has 14 residues. CDR3 in DNA: TGTGCCAGCAGCTTCGGGACTAGCGCCTACGAGCAGTACTTC. This codes for CASSFGTSAYEQYF.

This chain uses TRBV10-3 with TRBJ1-1; D is unresolved. V was cut by 2 bases and J by 5 bases, with 9 bases left in between. CDR3 length: 13 residues. Germline CDR1 reads ENHRY; CDR2 reads SYGVKD. The CDR3 DNA reads TGTGCCATCAGTGAGGGCGGGAGAACTGAAGCTTTCTTT. Its translation: CAISEGGRTEAFF.

V is TRBV7-9 and J is TRBJ2-6, with no clear D. V lost 9 bases, J lost 0 bases, and 6 bases lay in between. The CDR3 totals 13 residues. CDR1 is SEHNR and CDR2 is FQNEAQ in the germline V gene (reference sequence). The DNA of the CDR3 is TGTGCCAGTCTTAACTCTGGGGCCAACGTCCTGACTTTC. Translation: CASLNSGANVLTF.

The chain is built from TRBV9 and TRBJ1-4; tentative D call: TRBD1 (6 bases). Trimming stripped 3 bases from V and 11 bases from J, with 26 bases between. The CDR3 extends over 17 amino acids. CDR1 is SGDLS, CDR2 YYNGEE, per germline. The CDR3 DNA is TGTGCCAGCAGCGCCGGGCCGTTGGGAAACCTAAGGGGGAAACTGTTTTTT. It encodes CASSAGPLGNLRGKLFF.

The chain joins TRBV5-1 to TRBJ1-1, with D unclear. This CDR3 region has 14 residues. Germline V CDR1 and CDR2: SGHRS, YFSETQ. Trimming shortened V by 5 bases and J by 4 bases, and 15 bases separated the two germline ends. DNA of the CDR3: TGCGCCAGCAGTTATGAGGGAGGGATCACTGAAGCTTTCTTT. It yields the protein CASSYEGGITEAFF.

This clone was counted a single time. The chain carries TRBV11-3 and TRBJ1-2; tentatively, D is TRBD1 (6 bases). Trimming removed 5 bases at V and 6 bases at J, with 16 bases between. The CDR3 totals 14 residues. Germline CDR1 and CDR2: SGHNT and YENEEA. In nucleotides, the CDR3 is TGTGCCAGCAGCCCACAAACAGGGACGGATGGCTACACCTTC. Translation: CASSPQTGTDGYTF.

The gene calls are TRBV9 and TRBJ1-5, with a tentative D call TRBD1 (6 bases). Germline assignment: CDR1 SGDLS and CDR2 YYNGEE. The CDR3 contains 16 residues. V lost 3 bases, J lost 6 bases, and 19 bases lay in between. This CDR3 reads CASSEGPGAGVQPQHF. The CDR3 DNA follows: TGTGCCAGCAGCGAAGGGCCAGGGGCGGGGGTTCAGCCCCAGCATTTT.

The sample holds a few counts of this clone. The CDR3 DNA reads as TGTGCCAGTAAGGAGAATAGCAATCAGCCCCAGCATTTT. It is translated as CASKENSNQPQHF. The V call is TRBV19, the J call TRBJ1-5, with no clear D. The V gene's germline CDR1 is LNHDA and CDR2 SQIVND (reference sequence). CDR3 length: 13 residues. Between the trimmed V and J ends, which lost 7 bases and 0 bases, there was a span of 7 bases.

J is TRBJ2-5 and V is TRBV4-3; 8 bases map to TRBD2. Germline V gene lookup returns CDR1 LGHNA and CDR2 YSLEER. V lost 0 bases and J lost 5; bases outside the gene matches: 8. The CDR3 is made up of 16 amino acids. CDR3 in DNA: TGCGCCAGCAGCCAAGAGATCCGGGGGGGCGGGGAGACCCAGTACTTC. It encodes CASSQEIRGGGETQYF.

The chain carries TRBV7-9 and TRBJ1-1, with a weak D call TRBD1 (6 bases). V lost 5 bases and J 5 bases, leaving 21 bases between the germline ends. Germline loops: CDR1 SEHNR, CDR2 FQNEAQ (reference sequence). CDR3 size: 16 residues. The DNA for the CDR3 is TGTGCCAGCAGCGCCCCGGGAGGGGGGTTCCGGACTGAAGCTTTCTTT. This encodes CASSAPGGGFRTEAFF.

The chain links TRBV7-9 to TRBJ2-1; D unclear. Germline V gene data show CDR1 as SEHNR and CDR2 as FQNEAQ (reference sequence). There are 12 residues in the CDR3. The V end lost 1 base, the J end lost 6 bases, and 4 bases lay between the germline ends. CDR3 coding DNA: TGTGCCAGCAGCTTAGTATCCAATGAGCAGTTCTTC. It is translated as CASSLVSNEQFF.